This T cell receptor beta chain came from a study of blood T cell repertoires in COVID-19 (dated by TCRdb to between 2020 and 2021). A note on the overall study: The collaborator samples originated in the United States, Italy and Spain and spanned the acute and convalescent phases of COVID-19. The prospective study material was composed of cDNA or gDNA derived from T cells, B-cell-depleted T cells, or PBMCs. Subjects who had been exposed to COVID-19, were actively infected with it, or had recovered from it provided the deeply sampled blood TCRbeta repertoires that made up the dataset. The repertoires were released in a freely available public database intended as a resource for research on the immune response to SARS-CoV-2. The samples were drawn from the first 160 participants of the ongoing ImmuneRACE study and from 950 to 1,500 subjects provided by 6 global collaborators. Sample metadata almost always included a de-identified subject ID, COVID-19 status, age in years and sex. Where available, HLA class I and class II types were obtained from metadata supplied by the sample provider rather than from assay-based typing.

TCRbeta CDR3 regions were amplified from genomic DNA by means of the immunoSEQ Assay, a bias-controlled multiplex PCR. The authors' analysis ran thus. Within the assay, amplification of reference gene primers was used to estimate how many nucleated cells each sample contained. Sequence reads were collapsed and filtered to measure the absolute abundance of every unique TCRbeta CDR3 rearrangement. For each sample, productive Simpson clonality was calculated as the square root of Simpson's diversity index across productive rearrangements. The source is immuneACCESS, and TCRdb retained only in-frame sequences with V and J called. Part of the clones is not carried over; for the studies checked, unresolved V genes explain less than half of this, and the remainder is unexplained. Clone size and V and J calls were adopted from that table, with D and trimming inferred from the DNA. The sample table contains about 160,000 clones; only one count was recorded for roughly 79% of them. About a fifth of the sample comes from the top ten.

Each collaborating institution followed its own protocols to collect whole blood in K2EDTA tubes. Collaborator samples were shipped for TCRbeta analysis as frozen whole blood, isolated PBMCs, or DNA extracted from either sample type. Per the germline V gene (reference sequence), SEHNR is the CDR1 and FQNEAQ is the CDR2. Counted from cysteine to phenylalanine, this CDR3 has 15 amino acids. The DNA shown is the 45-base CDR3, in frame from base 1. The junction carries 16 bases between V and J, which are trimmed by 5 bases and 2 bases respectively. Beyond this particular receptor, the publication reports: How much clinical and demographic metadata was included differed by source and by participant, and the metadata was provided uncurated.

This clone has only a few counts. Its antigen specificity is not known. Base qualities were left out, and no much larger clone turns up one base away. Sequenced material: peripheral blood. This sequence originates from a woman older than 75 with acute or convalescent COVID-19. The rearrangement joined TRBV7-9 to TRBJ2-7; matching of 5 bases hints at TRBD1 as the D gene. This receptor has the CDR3 CASSGRRQKPYEQYF. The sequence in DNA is TGTGCCAGCAGCGGAAGGCGACAGAAACCCTACGAGCAGTACTTC.